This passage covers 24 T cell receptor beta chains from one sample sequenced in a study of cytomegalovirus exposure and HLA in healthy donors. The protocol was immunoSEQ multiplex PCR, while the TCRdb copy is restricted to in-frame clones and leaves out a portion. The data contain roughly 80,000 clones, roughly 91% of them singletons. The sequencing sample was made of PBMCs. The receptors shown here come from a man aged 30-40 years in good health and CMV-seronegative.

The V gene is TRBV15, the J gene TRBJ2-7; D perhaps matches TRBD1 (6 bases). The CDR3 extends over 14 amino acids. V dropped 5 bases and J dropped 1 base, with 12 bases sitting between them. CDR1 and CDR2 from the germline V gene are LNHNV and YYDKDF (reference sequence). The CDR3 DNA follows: TGTGCCACCAGCGGTTCCGACAGGTCCTACGAGCAGTACTTC. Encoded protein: CATSGSDRSYEQYF.

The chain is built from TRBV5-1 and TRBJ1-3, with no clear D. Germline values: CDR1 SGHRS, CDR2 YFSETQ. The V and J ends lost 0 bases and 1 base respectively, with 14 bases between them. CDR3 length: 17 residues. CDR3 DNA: TGCGCCAGCAGCTTGGCTCCAGCCCGGGTTTCTGGAAACACCATATATTTT. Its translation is CASSLAPARVSGNTIYF.

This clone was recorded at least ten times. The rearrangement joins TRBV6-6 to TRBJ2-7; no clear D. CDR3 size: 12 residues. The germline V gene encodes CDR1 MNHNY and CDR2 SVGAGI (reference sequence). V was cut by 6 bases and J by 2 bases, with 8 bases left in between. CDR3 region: CASSFGPYEQYF. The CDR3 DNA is TGTGCCAGCAGCTTCGGTCCCTACGAGCAGTACTTC.

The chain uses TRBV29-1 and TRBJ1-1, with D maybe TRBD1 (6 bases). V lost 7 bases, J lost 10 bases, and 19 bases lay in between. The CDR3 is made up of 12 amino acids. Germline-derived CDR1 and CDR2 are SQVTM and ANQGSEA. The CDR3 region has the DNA TGCAGCGCCCAAGGGACATCCGAGGGAGCTTTCTTT. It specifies CSAQGTSEGAFF.

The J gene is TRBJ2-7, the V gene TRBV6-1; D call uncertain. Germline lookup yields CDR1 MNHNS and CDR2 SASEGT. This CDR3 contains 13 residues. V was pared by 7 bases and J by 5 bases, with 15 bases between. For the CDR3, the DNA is TGTGCCAGCACCCTTATGAGTATAGACGAGCAGTACTTC. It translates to CASTLMSIDEQYF.

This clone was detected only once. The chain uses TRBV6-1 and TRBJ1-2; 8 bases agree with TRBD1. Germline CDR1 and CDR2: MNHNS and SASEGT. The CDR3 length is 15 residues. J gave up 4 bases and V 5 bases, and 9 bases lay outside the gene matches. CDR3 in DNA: TGTGCCAGCAGTACCCAGACAGGGGACGGCTATGGCTACACCTTC. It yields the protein CASSTQTGDGYGYTF.

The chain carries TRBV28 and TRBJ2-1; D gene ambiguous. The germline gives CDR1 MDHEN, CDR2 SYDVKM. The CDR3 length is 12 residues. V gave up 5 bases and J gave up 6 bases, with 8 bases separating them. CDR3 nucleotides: TGTGCCAGCAGTCGGTCGATCAATGAGCAGTTCTTC. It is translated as CASSRSINEQFF.

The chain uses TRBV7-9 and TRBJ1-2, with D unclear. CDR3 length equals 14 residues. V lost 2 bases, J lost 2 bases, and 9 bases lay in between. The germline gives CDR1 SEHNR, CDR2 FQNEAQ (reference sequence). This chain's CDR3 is CASSLQPLNYGYTF. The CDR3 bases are TGTGCCAGCAGCTTACAACCCCTAAACTATGGCTACACCTTC.

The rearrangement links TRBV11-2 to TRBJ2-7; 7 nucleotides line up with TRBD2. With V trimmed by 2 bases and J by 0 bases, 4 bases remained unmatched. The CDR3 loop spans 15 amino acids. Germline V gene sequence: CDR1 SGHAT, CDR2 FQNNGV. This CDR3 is CASSLIGGSSYEQYF. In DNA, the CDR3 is TGTGCCAGCAGCTTAATTGGCGGGAGCTCCTACGAGCAGTACTTC.

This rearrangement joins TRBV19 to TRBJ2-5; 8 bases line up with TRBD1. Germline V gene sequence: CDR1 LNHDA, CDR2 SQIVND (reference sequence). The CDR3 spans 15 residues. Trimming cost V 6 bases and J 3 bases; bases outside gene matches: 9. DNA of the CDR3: TGTGCCAGTAGCCCCCGCGGGACAGGAAAAGAGACCCAGTACTTC. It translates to CASSPRGTGKETQYF.

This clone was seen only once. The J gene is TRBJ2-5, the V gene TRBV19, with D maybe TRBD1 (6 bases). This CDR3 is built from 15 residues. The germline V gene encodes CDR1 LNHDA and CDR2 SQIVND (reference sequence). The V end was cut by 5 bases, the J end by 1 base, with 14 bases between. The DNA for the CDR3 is TGTGCCAGTAGTTCAACCGGGACACTCCAAGAGACCCAGTACTTC. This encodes CASSSTGTLQETQYF. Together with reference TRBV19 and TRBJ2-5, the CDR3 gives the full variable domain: DGGITQSPKYLFRKEGQNVTLSCEQNLNHDAMYWYRQDPGQGLRLIYYSQIVNDFQKGDIAEGYSVSREKKESFPLTVTSAQKNPTAFYLCASSSTGTLQETQYFGPGTRLLVL.

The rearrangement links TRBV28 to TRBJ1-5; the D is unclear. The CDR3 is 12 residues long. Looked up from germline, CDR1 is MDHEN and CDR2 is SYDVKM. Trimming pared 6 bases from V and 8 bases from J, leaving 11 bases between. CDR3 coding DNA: TGTGCCAGCAGCCCACTTGGTGAGCCCCAGCATTTT. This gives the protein CASSPLGEPQHF.

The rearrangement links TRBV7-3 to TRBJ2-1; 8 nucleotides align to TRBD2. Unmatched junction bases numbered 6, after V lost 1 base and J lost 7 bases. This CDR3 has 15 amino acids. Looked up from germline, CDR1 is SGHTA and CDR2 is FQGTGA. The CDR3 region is CASSLIRGRRNEQFF. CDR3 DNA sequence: TGTGCCAGCAGCTTAATACGCGGGAGGCGTAATGAGCAGTTCTTC.

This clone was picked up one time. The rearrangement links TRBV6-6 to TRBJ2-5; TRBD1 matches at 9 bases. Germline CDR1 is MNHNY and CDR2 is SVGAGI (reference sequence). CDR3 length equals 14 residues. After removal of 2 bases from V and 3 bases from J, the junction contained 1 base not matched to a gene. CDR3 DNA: TGTGCCAGCAGTTACCGGGACAGGGAAGAGACCCAGTACTTC. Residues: CASSYRDREETQYF.

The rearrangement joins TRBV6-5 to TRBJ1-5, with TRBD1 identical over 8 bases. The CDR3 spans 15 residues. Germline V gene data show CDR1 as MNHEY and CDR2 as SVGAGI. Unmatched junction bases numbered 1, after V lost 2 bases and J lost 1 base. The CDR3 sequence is CASSYGQGSNQPQHF. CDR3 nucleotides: TGTGCCAGCAGTTACGGACAGGGCAGCAATCAGCCCCAGCATTTT.

The CDR3 DNA sequence: TGCAGCGTTGGTGGGCAGGGGGCGAGGGAGCAGTACTTC. This encodes CSVGGQGAREQYF. J is TRBJ2-7 and V is TRBV29-1, with 8 bases that match TRBD1. The CDR3 has 13 amino acids. V lost 4 bases, J lost 7 bases, and 9 bases stayed unmatched. Germline loops: CDR1 SQVTM, CDR2 ANQGSEA.

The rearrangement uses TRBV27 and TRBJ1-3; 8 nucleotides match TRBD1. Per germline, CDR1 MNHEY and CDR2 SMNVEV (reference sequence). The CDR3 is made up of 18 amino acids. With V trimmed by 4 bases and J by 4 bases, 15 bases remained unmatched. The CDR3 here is CASSSHGYSGQGGNTIYF. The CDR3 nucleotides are TGTGCCAGCAGTTCCCATGGATACTCCGGACAGGGCGGAAACACCATATATTTT.

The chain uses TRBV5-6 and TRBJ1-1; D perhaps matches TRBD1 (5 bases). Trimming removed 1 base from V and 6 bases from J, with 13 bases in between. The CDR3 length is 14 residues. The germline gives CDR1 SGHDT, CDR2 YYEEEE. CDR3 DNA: TGTGCCAGCAGCTTGAGTAGCAGGGAAGCTGAAGCTTTCTTT. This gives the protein CASSLSSREAEAFF.

The CDR3 DNA follows: TGTGCCAGCAGCCACCGGGAGGTAGCGTACGAGCAGTACTTC. Amino acid sequence: CASSHREVAYEQYF. The chain joins TRBV13 to TRBJ2-7, with 7 bases that match TRBD2. The CDR3 length is 14 residues. Germline-derived CDR1 and CDR2 are PRHDT and FYEKMQ (reference sequence). J lost 4 bases, V lost 5 bases, and 8 bases had no gene match.

The CDR3 region is CASRAGFHYGYTF. The CDR3 DNA follows: TGTGCCAGCAGGGCTGGTTTCCACTATGGCTACACCTTC. The chain couples TRBV28 to TRBJ1-2, with unresolved D. The CDR3 spans 13 residues. The ends were cut back, 6 bases at V and 3 bases at J, with 11 bases in the middle. Germline values: CDR1 MDHEN, CDR2 SYDVKM.

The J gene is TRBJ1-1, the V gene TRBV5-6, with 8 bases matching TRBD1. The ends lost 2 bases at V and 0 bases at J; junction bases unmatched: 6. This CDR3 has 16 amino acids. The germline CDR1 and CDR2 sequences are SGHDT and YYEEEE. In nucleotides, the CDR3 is TGTGCCAGCAGCTTAATTACAGGGGGGGTGAACACTGAAGCTTTCTTT. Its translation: CASSLITGGVNTEAFF.

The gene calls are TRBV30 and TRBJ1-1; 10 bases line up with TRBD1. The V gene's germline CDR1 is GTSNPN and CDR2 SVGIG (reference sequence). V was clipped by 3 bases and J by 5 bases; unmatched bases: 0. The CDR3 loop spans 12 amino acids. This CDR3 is CAWRGQGTEAFF. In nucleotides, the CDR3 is TGTGCCTGGAGGGGACAGGGGACTGAAGCTTTCTTT. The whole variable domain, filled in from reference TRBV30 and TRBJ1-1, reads SQTIHQWPATLVQPVGSPLSLECTVEGTSNPNLYWYRQAAGRGLQLLFYSVGIGQISSEVPQNLSASRPQDRQFILSSKKLLLSDSGFYLCAWRGQGTEAFFGQGTRLTVV.

CDR3 amino acids: CASSSTGTGGSEQYF. The DNA for the CDR3 is TGTGCCAGCAGTTCGACCGGGACAGGGGGTTCCGAGCAGTACTTC. The chain recombines TRBV11-2 with TRBJ2-7; 11 nucleotides agree with TRBD1. The trim removed 6 bases at V and 6 bases at J, leaving 10 bases unmatched. The CDR3 covers 15 residues. Germline assignment: CDR1 SGHAT and CDR2 FQNNGV.

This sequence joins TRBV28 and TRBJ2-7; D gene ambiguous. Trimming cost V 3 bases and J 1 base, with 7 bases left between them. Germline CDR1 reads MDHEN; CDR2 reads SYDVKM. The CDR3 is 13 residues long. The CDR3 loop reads CASSFLRSYEQYF. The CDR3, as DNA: TGTGCCAGCAGTTTTCTGCGATCCTACGAGCAGTACTTC.